These T cell receptor beta chains were read from a single sample in a study of CD4 and CD8 cells across lung adenocarcinoma regions. Each CDR3 protein is one row after TCRdb ran MiXCR on the PCR reads. The sample has 15,000 to 20,000 distinct CDR3 sequences; 50% are singletons. The sample was CD8+ T cells from the margin of a lung tumor. These receptors came from a male donor with lung adenocarcinoma. The CD4 and CD8 labels of this study may be unreliable. The CDR3 runs from the conserved cysteine through the conserved F or W. A D gene is named only where the DNA matches it firmly. Clone size appears in some rows only: once, few, many, or a class for an expanded clone.

TRBD1,16,few,TRBV7-2,TRBJ2-5,CASSLVSTGDWETQYF,TGTGCCAGCAGCTTAGTATCGACAGGGGATTGGGAGACCCAGTACTTC
NA,15,NA,TRBV6-1,TRBJ1-2,CASSRGYRERYGYTF,TGTGCCAGCAGCCGAGGCTACAGGGAGCGATATGGCTACACCTTC
NA,15,NA,TRBV5-1,TRBJ2-2,CASSFGGAGTGELFF,TGCGCCAGCAGCTTCGGGGGAGCTGGCACCGGGGAGCTGTTTTTT
NA,16,NA,TRBV6-5,TRBJ2-5,CACSGLVGGDPDTQYF,TGTGCCTGTAGTGGGCTCGTAGGCGGTGACCCAGATACCCAGTACTTC
NA,14,NA,TRBV11-2,TRBJ2-1,CASSLGNLYNEQFF,TGTGCCAGCAGCTTAGGGAACTTGTACAATGAGCAGTTCTTC
NA,15,NA,TRBV10-1,TRBJ2-1,CASTGLQISYNEQFF,TGCGCCAGCACGGGCCTACAGATTTCCTACAATGAGCAGTTCTTC
NA,15,NA,TRBV4-1,TRBJ2-5,CGAGHGGGGQDTQYF,TGCGGCGCGGGCCACGGGGGCGGTGGCCAAGACACCCAGTACTTC
NA,14,NA,TRBV10-3,TRBJ2-4,CATKIGLAKNIQYF,TGTGCCACCAAAATTGGACTAGCCAAAAACATTCAGTACTTC
NA,17,NA,TRBV4-2,TRBJ2-3,CASSQGNGLILGDTQYF,TGTGCCAGCAGCCAAGGGAACGGGCTCATCCTCGGAGATACGCAGTATTTT
TRBD2,18,NA,TRBV20-1,TRBJ2-1,CSARAPIRGRTYYNEQFF,TGCAGTGCTAGAGCCCCTATTCGCGGGAGGACCTACTACAATGAGCAGTTCTTC
TRBD1,16,NA,TRBV6-1,TRBJ2-3,CASRGTGDELWDTQYF,TGTGCCAGCAGGGGGACAGGGGATGAACTTTGGGATACGCAGTATTTT
TRBD1,15,NA,TRBV10-1,TRBJ2-5,CASSDYQGAAETQYF,TGCGCCAGCAGTGACTATCAGGGGGCTGCGGAGACGCAGTACTTC
NA,19,NA,TRBV6-5,TRBJ2-2,CASSYLGQGIAGVAGELFF,TGTGCCAGCAGTTACTTGGGACAGGGAATAGCGGGAGTCGCCGGGGAGCTGTTTTTT
TRBD2,16,NA,TRBV11-2,TRBJ2-1,CASSPKSSGRAREQFF,TGTGCCAGCAGCCCTAAGAGTAGCGGGAGGGCCCGCGAGCAGTTCTTC
NA,15,NA,TRBV6-5,TRBJ2-3,CGSSSGTGAKNTQYF,TGTGGCAGCAGTTCGGGGACGGGGGCTAAAAATACGCAGTATTTT
NA,14,NA,TRBV6-1,TRBJ1-2,CASRELVVSGGYTF,TGTGCCAGCAGAGAGTTGGTGGTGTCGGGAGGCTACACCTTC
NA,11,many,TRBV4-2,TRBJ2-1,CASSLLHEQFF,TGTGCCAGCAGCCTGCTACATGAGCAGTTCTTC
NA,17,NA,TRBV4-1,TRBJ2-5,CASCQGGGGGEQETQYF,TGCGCCAGCTGCCAGGGGGGCGGGGGCGGTGAACAAGAGACCCAGTACTTC
TRBD2,14,NA,TRBV7-2,TRBJ2-3,CASSLAGGFDTQYF,TGTGCCAGCAGCCTAGCGGGAGGTTTTGATACGCAGTATTTT
NA,12,many,TRBV12-3/TRBV12-4,TRBJ2-5,CASSPYQETQYF,TGTGCCAGCAGCCCGTACCAAGAGACCCAGTACTTC
TRBD2,17,few,TRBV4-2,TRBJ2-3,CASSRTGLAGGTDTQYF,TGTGCCAGCAGTCGAACAGGACTAGCGGGAGGGACAGATACGCAGTATTTT